These 6 T cell receptor beta chains share one sample of origin, sequenced in a study of response to subunit inactivated influenza vaccine. TCRdb recomputed calls from the RT-PCR reads with MiXCR, one row per CDR3 protein. The sample carries some 200,000 distinct CDR3 sequences, about an eighth recorded once. This sample also appeared in a second study, on T cells expressing NK-cell markers. That paper adds: UMIs accompanied the 5'RACE template switching by which TCR beta cDNA was made.

Sequences were derived from CD8+ T cells sorted from PBMCs, sampled roughly 13 days after vaccination. These receptors were obtained from a man aged 50-60 years who received an inactivated influenza vaccine.

This clonotype has at least ten counts. The chain employs TRBV20-1 and TRBJ2-3; D possibly matches TRBD1 or TRBD2 (5 bases each). Trimming shortened V by 6 bases and J by 0 bases, and 16 bases separated the two germline ends. Germline V gives CDR1 DFQATT, CDR2 SNEGSKA (reference sequence). CDR3 length: 15 amino acids. The CDR3 nucleotides are TGCAGTGCGGAGGACATTTATACTAGCACAGATACGCAGTATTTT. Translated, it gives CSAEDIYTSTDTQYF.

The chain's CDR3 is CASSRGTGGWNTGELFF. The CDR3 nucleotides read TGTGCCAGCAGTCGGGGGACAGGGGGCTGGAACACCGGGGAGCTGTTTTTT. The chain recombines TRBV7-9 with TRBJ2-2; 12 bases align to TRBD1. The V gene's germline CDR1 is SEHNR and CDR2 FQNEAQ (reference sequence). J was trimmed by 1 base and V by 6 bases; bases with no gene match: 6. The CDR3 has 17 amino acids.

The rearrangement joins TRBV20-1 to TRBJ1-1, with TRBD1 as a possible D gene (6 bases). V lost 6 bases and J 6 bases, leaving 23 bases between the germline ends. The CDR3 consists of 15 residues. The germline V gene has CDR1 DFQATT and CDR2 SNEGSKA (reference sequence). This CDR3 reads CSAHTRRGRRAEAFF. The CDR3 DNA sequence: TGCAGTGCCCATACCCGGCGGGGGCGCCGGGCTGAAGCTTTCTTT.

Concerning this clonotype itself: The junction does not match germline at one end; this may be a read error. The gene calls are TRBV27 and TRBJ2-1; the D gene is possibly TRBD2 (6 bases). The CDR3 length is 15 residues. Germline assignment: CDR1 MNHEY and CDR2 SMNVEV (reference sequence). The CDR3: CASSLGTETYNDQFF. The DNA for the CDR3 is TGTGCCAGCAGTTTAGGGACTGAGACCTACAATGACCAGTTCTTC.

The rearrangement links TRBV19 to TRBJ2-7; 8 positions match TRBD1. This CDR3 region has 14 residues. Trimming took 6 bases from V and 3 from J; bases not matched to a gene: 7. CDR1 LNHDA and CDR2 SQIVND come from the germline V gene (reference sequence). The CDR3 coding sequence is TGTGCCAGTAGCTCCGGACAGGGTATCTACGAGCAGTACTTC. Translated: CASSSGQGIYEQYF. Together with reference TRBV19 and TRBJ2-7, the CDR3 gives the full variable domain: DGGITQSPKYLFRKEGQNVTLSCEQNLNHDAMYWYRQDPGQGLRLIYYSQIVNDFQKGDIAEGYSVSREKKESFPLTVTSAQKNPTAFYLCASSSGQGIYEQYFGPGTRLTVT.

This clonotype has a handful of counts. The chain recombines TRBV3-1 with TRBJ2-1; D is undetermined. Germline V CDR1 and CDR2: LGHDT, YNNKEL (reference sequence). The germline V and J ends were trimmed by 5 bases and 2 bases, with 13 bases remaining between them. The CDR3 totals 15 residues. The CDR3: CASSNQESPYNEQFF. The CDR3 DNA is TGTGCCAGCAGCAACCAGGAAAGCCCCTACAATGAGCAGTTCTTC.